Listed below are T cell receptor beta chains from one sample, sequenced in a study of shared clonotypes between healthy human individuals. The table came from immunoSEQ multiplex PCR; TCRdb's copy has only in-frame clones and leaves some out. This table holds 2 million to 2.5 million clones, roughly 93% found once. Sequencing was done on a sample of naive CD4+ T cells from PBMCs. The receptors were sampled from a young man in good health. Some clones in this sample may be carry-over from other donors' samples. CDR3s include the opening cysteine and the closing phenylalanine or tryptophan. Rows may omit the clone size; those that give it use once, few, many or a size class.

CDR3aa: CASSFGTALYEQYF
j_gene: TRBJ2-7
v_gene: TRBV5-6
abundance: NA

CDR3aa: CASSYSGANLIYGYTF
j_gene: TRBJ1-2
v_gene: TRBV6-5
abundance: NA

CDR3aa: CASSPGRAQETQYF
j_gene: TRBJ2-5
v_gene: TRBV7-8
abundance: NA

CDR3aa: CASSQERRGTEQYF
j_gene: TRBJ2-7
v_gene: TRBV4-1
abundance: NA

CDR3aa: CASSLGGWSATQYF
j_gene: TRBJ2-3
v_gene: TRBV7-2
abundance: NA

CDR3aa: CSVGAGGTDTQYF
j_gene: TRBJ2-3
v_gene: TRBV29-1
abundance: NA

CDR3aa: CASSLWDQPQHF
j_gene: TRBJ1-5
v_gene: TRBV19
abundance: once

CDR3aa: CASSPQGQNYNEQFF
j_gene: TRBJ2-1
v_gene: TRBV5-6
abundance: NA

CDR3aa: CASSTRTDTQYF
j_gene: TRBJ2-3
v_gene: TRBV28
abundance: once

CDR3aa: CASSPRQGANYSNQPQHF
j_gene: TRBJ1-5
v_gene: TRBV11-3
abundance: NA

CDR3aa: CASSVRQGSGYTF
j_gene: TRBJ1-2
v_gene: TRBV9
abundance: NA

CDR3aa: CASSLLAGGVSYNEQFF
j_gene: TRBJ2-1
v_gene: TRBV27
abundance: once

CDR3aa: CASSSNRDTREKLFF
j_gene: TRBJ1-4
v_gene: TRBV28
abundance: NA

CDR3aa: CASSWGRGVSQETQYF
j_gene: TRBJ2-5
v_gene: TRBV5-4
abundance: NA

CDR3aa: CATSRDREARIEAFF
j_gene: TRBJ1-1
v_gene: TRBV15
abundance: few

CDR3aa: CASTPGVYYGYTF
j_gene: TRBJ1-2
v_gene: TRBV6-5
abundance: once

CDR3aa: CASSFGGTTGETQYF
j_gene: TRBJ2-5
v_gene: TRBV5-1
abundance: NA

CDR3aa: CATRDVPKGYTF
j_gene: TRBJ1-2
v_gene: TRBV25-1
abundance: NA

CDR3aa: CASGSGFRETQYF
j_gene: TRBJ2-5
v_gene: TRBV27
abundance: NA

CDR3aa: CASSVEGGGEPFF
j_gene: TRBJ1-1
v_gene: TRBV9
abundance: NA

CDR3aa: CASSLGTVGDTEAFF
j_gene: TRBJ1-1
v_gene: TRBV5-1
abundance: NA

CDR3aa: CASSLGGAEQETQYF
j_gene: TRBJ2-5
v_gene: TRBV5-4
abundance: NA

CDR3aa: CASGGKPYEQYF
j_gene: TRBJ2-7
v_gene: TRBV28
abundance: NA

CDR3aa: CASRVQGVQPQHF
j_gene: TRBJ1-5
v_gene: TRBV28
abundance: once

CDR3aa: CASRTNRDRKGYGYTF
j_gene: TRBJ1-2
v_gene: TRBV11-2
abundance: NA

CDR3aa: CAWSDRTDGTQYF
j_gene: TRBJ2-5
v_gene: TRBV30
abundance: NA

CDR3aa: CASSYGPAANYGYTF
j_gene: TRBJ1-2
v_gene: TRBV6-5
abundance: NA

CDR3aa: CASSSPPAQGTEAFF
j_gene: TRBJ1-1
v_gene: TRBV28
abundance: NA

CDR3aa: CASSWTAFNEKLFF
j_gene: TRBJ1-4
v_gene: TRBV7-9
abundance: NA

CDR3aa: CASSPQLRTSGRGTQYF
j_gene: TRBJ2-3
v_gene: TRBV27
abundance: NA

CDR3aa: CAWSGGGTAIF
j_gene: TRBJ2-7
v_gene: TRBV30
abundance: NA

CDR3aa: CASSVEGTSHEQFF
j_gene: TRBJ2-1
v_gene: TRBV9
abundance: NA

CDR3aa: CASSPAPQGIGLGYTF
j_gene: TRBJ1-2
v_gene: TRBV18
abundance: once

CDR3aa: CASSEALRGKNIQYF
j_gene: TRBJ2-4
v_gene: TRBV2
abundance: once

CDR3aa: CASSRQTRAASGQETQYF
j_gene: TRBJ2-5
v_gene: TRBV27
abundance: NA

CDR3aa: CASRTANTEAFF
j_gene: TRBJ1-1
v_gene: TRBV6-1
abundance: few

CDR3aa: CASSIQGQGAAEQYF
j_gene: TRBJ2-7
v_gene: TRBV19
abundance: NA

CDR3aa: CATSSLHQGDGYTF
j_gene: TRBJ1-2
v_gene: TRBV15
abundance: NA

CDR3aa: CASSYSFAGAVNEQFF
j_gene: TRBJ2-1
v_gene: TRBV6-5
abundance: NA

CDR3aa: CASSYSTGQGETQYF
j_gene: TRBJ2-5
v_gene: TRBV7-9
abundance: NA

CDR3aa: CAWSFGDRESTDTQYF
j_gene: TRBJ2-3
v_gene: TRBV30
abundance: NA

CDR3aa: CSVGGSLSGNTIYF
j_gene: TRBJ1-3
v_gene: TRBV29-1
abundance: NA

CDR3aa: CASSEETMTEQFF
j_gene: TRBJ2-1
v_gene: TRBV7-3
abundance: NA

CDR3aa: CASSRLAGASGEQFF
j_gene: TRBJ2-1
v_gene: TRBV27
abundance: NA

CDR3aa: CASTSGGFVEKLFF
j_gene: TRBJ1-4
v_gene: TRBV25-1
abundance: NA

CDR3aa: CASSRTSGSSNEQFF
j_gene: TRBJ2-1
v_gene: TRBV5-1
abundance: once

CDR3aa: CASSYSRGRAYEQYF
j_gene: TRBJ2-7
v_gene: TRBV6-5
abundance: NA

CDR3aa: CAWSHGGRDQPQHF
j_gene: TRBJ1-5
v_gene: TRBV30
abundance: few

CDR3aa: CASSLGQGAGYGYTF
j_gene: TRBJ1-2
v_gene: TRBV11-2
abundance: NA

CDR3aa: CASSPYAGTGGETQYF
j_gene: TRBJ2-5
v_gene: TRBV5-1
abundance: NA

CDR3aa: CASSFGETRGARQYF
j_gene: TRBJ2-7
v_gene: TRBV7-9
abundance: NA

CDR3aa: CASSQRPGQGAKGYTF
j_gene: TRBJ1-2
v_gene: TRBV4-3
abundance: NA

CDR3aa: CASSDPDGSNQPQHF
j_gene: TRBJ1-5
v_gene: TRBV19
abundance: NA